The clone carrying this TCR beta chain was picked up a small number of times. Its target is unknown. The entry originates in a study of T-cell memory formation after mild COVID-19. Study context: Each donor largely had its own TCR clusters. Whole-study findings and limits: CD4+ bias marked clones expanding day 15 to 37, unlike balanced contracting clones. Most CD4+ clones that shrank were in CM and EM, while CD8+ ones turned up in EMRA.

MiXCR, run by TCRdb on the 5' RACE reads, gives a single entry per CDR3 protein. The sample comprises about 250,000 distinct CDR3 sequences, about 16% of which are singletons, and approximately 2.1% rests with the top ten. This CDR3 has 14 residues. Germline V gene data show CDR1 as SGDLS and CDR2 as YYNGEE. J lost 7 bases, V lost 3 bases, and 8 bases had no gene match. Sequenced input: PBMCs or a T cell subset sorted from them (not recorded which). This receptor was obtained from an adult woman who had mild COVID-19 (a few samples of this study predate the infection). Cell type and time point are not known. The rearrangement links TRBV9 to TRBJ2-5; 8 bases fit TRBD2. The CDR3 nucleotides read TGTGCCAGCAGCGCGGGACTAGAGGGGGGGACCCAGTACTTC. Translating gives CASSAGLEGGTQYF.